This paragraph covers one T cell receptor (beta chain) sequence. The specificity of this receptor is unknown. No qualities accompany the bases; no much larger clone lies one base away. These data originate in a study of control samples from healthy donors and cancer patients (TCRdb year 2020). The protocol used for the library was the immunoSEQ multiplex PCR assay. What TCRdb holds here is the immuneACCESS table cut down to in-frame rearrangements. Part of the clones is not present; checked against another copy, under half of the missing clones reflect an unresolved V gene, and the others are unexplained. The sample profile shows about 160,000 clones; roughly 92% of them were found once. 0.65% to 0.85% of the sample is taken by the ten largest. The source of this sequence is a woman aged 30 to 39 in good health. The sample consisted of blood.

For the CDR3, the sequence is CASSLAGRYGYTF. The DNA sequence is TGTGCCAGCAGTTTGGCAGGGAGGTATGGCTACACCTTC. Here the chain combines TRBV28 and TRBJ1-2, with TRBD1 as a weak D call on 5 bases. The CDR3 runs 13 amino acids, cysteine and phenylalanine included. This entry keeps only the CDR3 DNA: 39 bases, framed from base 1. CDR1 and CDR2, per the germline V gene, are MDHEN and SYDVKM. V lost 3 bases and J lost 5 bases; the stretch between them is 10 bases long.